This TCR beta chain derives from a study of CD8 T cells in ankylosing spondylitis. Broader study findings: Ankylosing spondylitis blood seemed to carry a telltale TCR beta motif made of eight highly homologous variants. Peripheral blood held disease-linked clones only at relatively low frequency, and these were CD8+.

Concerning this clonotype itself: Its antigen is still unknown.

Molecular-barcoded quantitative 5'-RACE produced these TCR beta libraries. TCRdb redid the calling of the 5' RACE reads with MiXCR, one entry per CDR3 protein. Of about 260,000 distinct CDR3 sequences in the sample, more than 20% were seen once. This sequence originates from a male donor with ankylosing spondylitis or in good health (not recorded which). What was sequenced was blood, either unsorted or a sorted T cell fraction (not recorded which).

CDR3 protein: CASQDRGESPLHF. As DNA, the CDR3 is TGTGCCAGCCAGGACAGGGGGGAGTCACCCCTCCACTTT. The genes are TRBV25-1 and TRBJ1-6, with 10 bases identical to TRBD1. Per germline, CDR1 MGHDK and CDR2 SYGVNS. V gave up 8 bases and J gave up 10 bases; unmatched junction bases: 5. CDR3 length: 13 amino acids.